The T cell receptor (beta chain) under discussion was sequenced for a study of tumor-infiltrating lymphocytes in localized non-small cell lung cancer. Whole-study results and caveats: Only some patients had TCR sequencing, depending on available tissue. T-cell fraction did not differ between immunotypes IM1 and IM2.

In regard to this clone: Its target is unknown.

Sequencing was performed with immunoSEQ multiplex PCR; in TCRdb, only in-frame clones are kept and a portion is missing. The sample contains some 15,000 clones, around 82% of which appear only once. The CDR3 spans 15 residues. V was clipped by 6 bases and J by 5 bases, with 19 bases between them. Germline loops: CDR1 WNHNN, CDR2 SYGVQD (reference sequence). The specimen was uninvolved lung tissue not adjacent to the tumor. This clonotype was sampled from a human donor with non-small cell lung cancer. The genes are TRBV10-1 and TRBJ2-5; D perhaps matches TRBD2 (5 bases). CDR3 protein: CASSRGNLPSETQYF. The CDR3 DNA reads TGCGCCAGCAGCCGGGGAAACCTCCCATCGGAGACCCAGTACTTC.